These 21 T cell receptor beta chains originate from one sample sequenced in a study of CD8 T cells in Susac syndrome. About 0.5 to 1 ug RNA was reverse transcribed with random hexamers. TCRdb ran MiXCR on the immunoSEQ multiplex PCR reads and lists one entry per CDR3 protein. The sample has more than 200,000 distinct CDR3 sequences, 92% seen once. The sequencing sample was made of CD8+ T cells from PBMCs. All receptors derive from a human donor with multiple sclerosis.

The V gene is TRBV30, the J gene TRBJ1-1; D ambiguous. Germline V gene data show CDR1 as GTSNPN and CDR2 as SVGIG (reference sequence). Deletions cut 5 bases from V and 1 base from J, with 8 bases between. The CDR3 spans 12 residues. This CDR3 reads CAWGWTNTEAFF. In DNA, the CDR3 is TGTGCCTGGGGTTGGACGAACACTGAAGCTTTCTTT.

The chain combines TRBV4-1 with TRBJ2-3; 8 bases match TRBD1. The CDR3 extends over 17 amino acids. V lost 0 bases to trimming and J lost 2 bases; unmatched junction nucleotides: 7. CDR1 is MGHRA and CDR2 is YSYEKL in the germline V gene. Here the CDR3 reads CASSQDPGQGNTDTQYF. The CDR3 coding sequence is TGCGCCAGCAGCCAAGACCCAGGACAGGGAAACACAGATACGCAGTATTTT.

This clonotype was observed once. The V and J genes are TRBV10-3 and TRBJ2-5; 9 bases map to TRBD2. The germline CDR1 and CDR2 sequences are ENHRY and SYGVKD. The CDR3 is made up of 16 amino acids. The junction had 7 bases not matched to a gene; V was cut back by 3 bases and J by 2 bases. CDR3 DNA sequence: TGTGCCATCAGTGACCCTCTGACTAGCGGACAAGAGACCCAGTACTTC. Protein: CAISDPLTSGQETQYF.

The rearrangement links TRBV7-9 to TRBJ2-3; D uncertain. Germline V gene lookup returns CDR1 SEHNR and CDR2 FQNEAQ (reference sequence). The germline V and J ends were trimmed by 1 base and 4 bases, with 9 bases remaining between them. This CDR3 has 14 amino acids. In DNA, the CDR3 is TGTGCCAGCAGCTTAGTAGGCTCACCAGATACGCAGTATTTT. Protein sequence: CASSLVGSPDTQYF.

The V gene is TRBV12-3 or TRBV12-4, the J gene TRBJ1-1; D not certain. V was shortened by 6 bases and J by 6 bases, with 8 bases between the two germline ends. The CDR3 length is 11 residues. The CDR3: CASRSAPEAFF. CDR3 coding DNA: TGTGCCAGCAGATCCGCCCCTGAAGCTTTCTTT.

This chain joins TRBV23-1 and TRBJ2-5; no clear D gene. TRBV23-1 is labeled an ORF, and its function is uncertain. This CDR3 comprises 13 residues. The V end was cut by 2 bases, the J end by 2 bases, with 6 bases between. The CDR3 DNA is TGCGCCAGCAGTCAACAGTTACAAGAGACCCAGTACTTC. Encoded protein: CASSQQLQETQYF.

This chain uses TRBV9 with TRBJ2-3; D possibly corresponds to TRBD1 (5 bases). In germline, CDR1 is SGDLS, CDR2 YYNGEE. V lost 2 bases and J lost 2, with 15 bases in between. The CDR3 spans 16 residues. The CDR3 here is CASSVGQLPLTDTQYF. DNA of the CDR3: TGTGCCAGCAGCGTTGGACAACTGCCTCTCACAGATACGCAGTATTTT.

V usage is TRBV12-3 or TRBV12-4 and J usage is TRBJ1-2, with D perhaps matching TRBD1 (5 bases). V dropped 3 bases and J dropped 7 bases, with 9 bases sitting between them. This CDR3 spans 12 amino acids. CDR3 sequence reads: CASSFSGSGYTF. CDR3 DNA sequence: TGTGCCAGCAGTTTTTCAGGGAGTGGCTACACCTTC.

V usage is TRBV7-9 and J usage is TRBJ1-5; 8 nucleotides align to TRBD1. The germline V gene encodes CDR1 SEHNR and CDR2 FQNEAQ (reference sequence). CDR3 length: 15 residues. V lost 1 base and J lost 6; bases outside the gene matches: 5. The DNA for the CDR3 is TGTGCCAGCAGCTTAGGACAGGGGATAGGTCAGCCCCAGCATTTT. This sequence encodes CASSLGQGIGQPQHF.

The genes are TRBV13 and TRBJ1-2; D not resolved. This CDR3 spans 14 amino acids. The germline V and J ends were trimmed by 5 bases and 5 bases, with 15 bases remaining between them. Germline-derived CDR1 and CDR2 are PRHDT and FYEKMQ (reference sequence). CDR3 region: CASSARPAGYGYTF. The CDR3 nucleotides are TGTGCCAGCAGCGCCAGACCCGCGGGTTATGGCTACACCTTC.

The V gene is TRBV6-5, the J gene TRBJ1-4; 11 nucleotides match TRBD1. Germline V gives CDR1 MNHEY, CDR2 SVGAGI. V shed 6 bases, J shed 8 bases, and the junction held 8 bases outside the gene matches. The CDR3 runs to 15 residues. DNA of the CDR3: TGTGCCAGCAGAGGACAGGGGGCCATGCGGGAAAAACTGTTTTTT. Protein product: CASRGQGAMREKLFF.

This chain connects TRBV20-1 to TRBJ2-7; 7 bases align to TRBD2. The germline gives CDR1 DFQATT, CDR2 SNEGSKA (reference sequence). CDR3 length equals 13 residues. V lost 6 bases to trimming and J lost 3 bases; unmatched junction nucleotides: 8. In DNA form, the CDR3 reads TGCAGTGCAGAGGACCGCGGGGGCTACGAGCAGTACTTC. Protein: CSAEDRGGYEQYF.

V is TRBV7-9 and J is TRBJ2-1; 11 nucleotides agree with TRBD2. The junction had 12 bases not matched to a gene; V was cut back by 4 bases and J by 4 bases. Per the germline V gene, CDR1 is SEHNR and CDR2 is FQNEAQ (reference sequence). This CDR3 comprises 18 residues. CDR3 region: CASSSALAGGAEYNEQFF. The DNA of the CDR3 is TGTGCCAGCAGCTCTGCTTTAGCGGGGGGGGCAGAATACAATGAGCAGTTCTTC. The full variable domain, rest sourced from reference TRBV7-9 and TRBJ2-1, is DTGVSQNPRHKITKRGQNVTFRCDPISEHNRLYWYRQTLGQGPEFLTYFQNEAQLEKSRLLSDRFSAERPKGSFSTLEIQRTEQGDSAMYLCASSSALAGGAEYNEQFFGPGTRLTVL.

This chain connects TRBV13 to TRBJ2-1, with TRBD2 matching 7 bases. This CDR3 is 17 amino acids long. Germline lookup yields CDR1 PRHDT and CDR2 FYEKMQ (reference sequence). Trimming removed 4 bases from V and 6 bases from J; junction bases left unmatched: 15. The CDR3 coding sequence is TGTGCCAGCAGCTCAGGGCCACGGGCGGGAGATTTCAATGAGCAGTTCTTC. Encoded protein: CASSSGPRAGDFNEQFF.

The gene calls are TRBV3-1 and TRBJ2-6; D may match TRBD1 or TRBD2 (5 bases each). Germline CDR1 is LGHDT and CDR2 is YNNKEL (reference sequence). This CDR3 has 16 amino acids. V was pared by 0 bases and J by 4 bases, with 10 bases between. The CDR3 DNA reads as TGTGCCAGCAGCCAAGATTGGGGGTCCGGGGCCAACGTCCTGACTTTC. Translation gives CASSQDWGSGANVLTF.

The chain links TRBV5-5 to TRBJ1-5; D uncertain. Germline V gene sequence: CDR1 SGHKS, CDR2 YYEKEE (reference sequence). The V and J ends lost 0 bases and 3 bases respectively, with 10 bases between them. The CDR3 contains 15 residues. CDR3: CASSLAGEDNQPQHF. The CDR3 DNA reads as TGTGCCAGCAGCTTGGCAGGAGAGGACAATCAGCCCCAGCATTTT.

The chain uses TRBV27 and TRBJ1-6, with 8 positions matching TRBD1. The V gene end was trimmed by 5 bases and the J gene end by 7 bases; junction bases not matched to a gene: 7. Germline CDR1 reads MNHEY; CDR2 reads SMNVEV (reference sequence). This CDR3 has 15 residues. CDR3 DNA: TGTGCCAGCAGTGCCCTTACAGGGGGAAATTCACCCCTCCACTTT. Protein sequence: CASSALTGGNSPLHF.

The chain employs TRBV24-1 and TRBJ1-2, with TRBD1 as a possible D gene (6 bases). CDR1 KGHDR and CDR2 SFDVKD come from the germline V gene. This CDR3 has 14 amino acids. V lost 6 bases and J lost 8, with 18 bases in between. The CDR3 reads CATSNRVARGGYTF. CDR3 nucleotides: TGTGCCACCAGTAACAGGGTTGCCAGGGGAGGCTACACCTTC.

The V gene is TRBV7-9, the J gene TRBJ1-1; 8 bases match TRBD1. The V and J ends lost 5 bases and 4 bases, in that order; junction bases with no gene match: 6. Germline V CDR1 and CDR2: SEHNR, FQNEAQ (reference sequence). The CDR3 totals 14 residues. The CDR3 coding sequence is TGTGCCAGCAGCCCAGGGGGCAGTGGCACTGAAGCTTTCTTT. Translation gives CASSPGGSGTEAFF.

The chain uses TRBV20-1 and TRBJ2-7, with 16 positions matching TRBD2. CDR3 length: 16 amino acids. The germline CDR1 and CDR2 sequences are DFQATT and SNEGSKA (reference sequence). V lost 6 bases to trimming and J lost 2 bases; unmatched junction nucleotides: 7. Written as DNA, the CDR3 is TGCAGTGCCACGGGACTAGCGGGAGGGATTCCCTACGAGCAGTACTTC. Translated: CSATGLAGGIPYEQYF.

CDR3 sequence reads: CAWRPHNTEAFF. In DNA form, the CDR3 reads TGTGCCTGGAGACCCCACAACACTGAAGCTTTCTTT. The chain couples TRBV30 to TRBJ1-1; no clear D gene. The CDR3 loop spans 12 amino acids. V was shortened by 3 bases and J by 2 bases, with 7 bases between the two germline ends. The V gene's germline CDR1 is GTSNPN and CDR2 SVGIG (reference sequence).